Shown below are 8 T cell receptor beta chains from a single sample sequenced in a study of T cell responses to AZD1222 COVID-19 vaccine. Using immunoSEQ multiplex PCR, the repertoire was profiled, and TCRdb retains in-frame clones only, with some absent. The sample lists over 60,000 clones, approximately 85% occurring once. This specimen was peripheral blood, taken on day 0 of MenACWY control vaccination. These receptors were collected from an adult in good health.

The V and J genes are TRBV6-2 or TRBV6-3 and TRBJ1-6; D gene uncertain. CDR3 size: 16 residues. The V gene's germline CDR1 is MNHEY and CDR2 SVGEGT. V was pared by 2 bases and J by 9 bases, with 17 bases between. The CDR3 DNA follows: TGTGCCAGCAGTTACGGAAGACTCCCCCGCAGTTCACCCCTCCACTTT. As protein: CASSYGRLPRSSPLHF.

This rearrangement joins TRBV5-1 to TRBJ1-3; TRBD1 might be the D (5 bases). The CDR3 spans 15 residues. Trimming pared 0 bases from V and 2 bases from J, leaving 9 bases between. From germline, CDR1 is SGHRS and CDR2 YFSETQ. For the CDR3, the DNA is TGCGCCAGCAGCTTGGAGACGGGGGCTGGAAACACCATATATTTT. As protein: CASSLETGAGNTIYF.

The chain joins TRBV5-1 to TRBJ2-5; D is unclear. This CDR3 has 15 residues. In germline, CDR1 is SGHRS, CDR2 YFSETQ. V was shortened by 5 bases and J by 1 base, with 15 bases between the two germline ends. Written as DNA, the CDR3 is TGCGCCAGCAGTTCCCTGGGTAGCAGCCAAGAGACCCAGTACTTC. Translated, it gives CASSSLGSSQETQYF.

The gene calls are TRBV19 and TRBJ2-3; a possible D gene is TRBD1 (5 bases). The ends were cut back, 7 bases at V and 2 bases at J, with 16 bases in the middle. The CDR3 totals 15 residues. The germline V gene encodes CDR1 LNHDA and CDR2 SQIVND (reference sequence). The CDR3: CASTPKGRDTDTQYF. CDR3 nucleotide sequence: TGTGCCAGTACCCCCAAGGGGCGCGACACAGATACGCAGTATTTT.

Of note for this clone: Other DNA sequences from this sample encode an identical CDR3 as well. The rearrangement uses TRBV7-9 and TRBJ2-1; D is perhaps TRBD2 (5 bases). In germline, CDR1 is SEHNR, CDR2 FQNEAQ (reference sequence). The V end was cut by 4 bases, the J end by 3 bases, with 7 bases between. This CDR3 contains 13 residues. CDR3 protein: CASSSGLYNEQFF. The DNA for the CDR3 is TGTGCCAGCAGCTCCGGACTCTACAATGAGCAGTTCTTC.

J is TRBJ2-2 and V is TRBV19, with a tentative D call TRBD1 (6 bases). V lost 3 bases and J lost 4, with 15 bases in between. Germline CDR1 LNHDA, CDR2 SQIVND (reference sequence). This CDR3 has 16 residues. The CDR3 DNA sequence: TGTGCCAGTAGTATTATGGGGGCGGTGGCCACCGGGGAGCTGTTTTTT. Amino acid sequence: CASSIMGAVATGELFF. The whole variable domain, filled in from reference TRBV19 and TRBJ2-2, reads DGGITQSPKYLFRKEGQNVTLSCEQNLNHDAMYWYRQDPGQGLRLIYYSQIVNDFQKGDIAEGYSVSREKKESFPLTVTSAQKNPTAFYLCASSIMGAVATGELFFGEGSRLTVL.

The chain has TRBV9 and TRBJ1-3, with 7 bases matching TRBD1. Trimming removed 4 bases from V and 0 bases from J; junction bases left unmatched: 7. In germline, CDR1 is SGDLS, CDR2 YYNGEE. The CDR3 consists of 16 residues. CDR3 bases: TGTGCCAGCAGCCCACGGGACAGCAGCTCTGGAAACACCATATATTTT. This encodes CASSPRDSSSGNTIYF.

This clone was recorded only once. J is TRBJ1-2 and V is TRBV30, with no clear D. This CDR3 has 14 residues. Per germline, CDR1 GTSNPN and CDR2 SVGIG (reference sequence). With 2 bases removed from V and 4 bases from J, the gap between germline ends came to 14 bases. The CDR3 reads CAWSPRRVGYGYTF. Written as DNA, the CDR3 is TGTGCCTGGAGTCCCCGTCGGGTCGGCTATGGCTACACCTTC.